These 25 T cell receptor beta chains share one sample of origin, sequenced in a study of shared clonotypes between healthy human individuals. Using immunoSEQ multiplex PCR, the repertoire was profiled, and TCRdb retains in-frame clones only, with some absent. The table includes over a million clones, nearly 99% detected once. The sample consisted of naive CD4+ T cells sorted from blood. Subset described: CD45RA+ positively selected. The receptors come from a man between 25 and 39 years old in good health.

The CDR3 loop is CASSGWDTGNTEAFF. The CDR3 nucleotides are TGTGCCAGCAGCGGGTGGGACACCGGGAACACTGAAGCTTTCTTT. The rearrangement joins TRBV7-9 to TRBJ1-1; maybe TRBD1 (6 bases). Germline V gives CDR1 SEHNR, CDR2 FQNEAQ (reference sequence). This CDR3 region has 15 residues. V dropped 5 bases and J dropped 1 base, with 14 bases sitting between them.

The chain links TRBV9 to TRBJ2-3, with 16 bases lining up with TRBD2. The germline CDR1 and CDR2 sequences are SGDLS and YYNGEE. V trimming: 0 bases; J trimming: 6 bases; junction bases outside the gene matches: 19. The CDR3 is made up of 22 amino acids. CDR3 coding DNA: TGTGCCAGCAGCGTAGCCGCAGGGACAGGGGGACTAGCGGGAGGGCCGGGTGATACGCAGTATTTT. Translated: CASSVAAGTGGLAGGPGDTQYF.

The chain links TRBV7-9 to TRBJ1-4, with D uncertain. The CDR3 covers 18 residues. Germline CDR1 is SEHNR and CDR2 is FQNEAQ (reference sequence). Trimming left V 5 bases short and J 0 bases short, with 19 bases between. CDR3 loop: CASSQRVPSTATNEKLFF. In DNA form, the CDR3 reads TGTGCCAGCAGCCAGCGGGTTCCTTCGACGGCAACTAATGAAAAACTGTTTTTT.

The count of this clone is one. The rearrangement uses TRBV7-8 and TRBJ2-1, with TRBD2 matching 12 bases. Trimming removed 4 bases from V and 12 bases from J; junction bases left unmatched: 16. Germline V gene data show CDR1 as SGHVS and CDR2 as FQNEAQ. This CDR3 is 17 amino acids long. CDR3 in amino acids: CASSSRTLAGGPVGQFF. The CDR3 DNA is TGTGCCAGCAGCTCCCGGACCCTAGCGGGAGGGCCAGTCGGGCAGTTCTTC.

This chain links TRBV9 with TRBJ1-4; 10 bases are a match to TRBD1. Germline-derived CDR1 and CDR2 are SGDLS and YYNGEE. CDR3 length equals 15 residues. The V and J ends lost 0 bases and 7 bases, in that order; junction bases with no gene match: 3. This CDR3 reads CASSVAGQGFEKLFF. CDR3 nucleotide sequence: TGTGCCAGCAGCGTAGCGGGACAGGGGTTTGAAAAACTGTTTTTT.

The gene calls are TRBV11-2 and TRBJ2-7; TRBD1 aligns across 7 bases. The CDR3 length is 15 residues. The J segment lost 4 bases and the V segment lost 4 bases, leaving 10 bases of the junction unmatched. Per germline, CDR1 SGHAT and CDR2 FQNNGV. CDR3 sequence reads: CASSWNRDRPYEQYF. CDR3 sequence (DNA): TGTGCCAGCAGCTGGAACCGGGACAGACCTTACGAGCAGTACTTC.

The CDR3: CASTGLAGDEQFF. The CDR3 DNA is TGCGCCAGCACGGGTCTAGCTGGGGATGAGCAGTTCTTC. The gene calls are TRBV10-2 and TRBJ2-1; a possible D gene is TRBD2 (5 bases). The germline CDR1 and CDR2 sequences are WSHSY and SAAADI. The CDR3 is made up of 13 amino acids. Trimming left V 7 bases short and J 8 bases short, with 15 bases between.

This clone was picked up one time. The chain uses TRBV6-5 and TRBJ2-1; D unresolved. The germline V and J ends were trimmed by 2 bases and 4 bases, with 9 bases remaining between them. The germline V gene has CDR1 MNHEY and CDR2 SVGAGI. CDR3 length equals 14 residues. The CDR3 nucleotides are TGTGCCAGCAGTTACGCTACACCTTACAATGAGCAGTTCTTC. Amino acid sequence: CASSYATPYNEQFF.

The V call is TRBV18, the J call TRBJ2-7; TRBD2 aligns across 11 bases. The CDR3 contains 17 residues. In germline, CDR1 is KGHSH, CDR2 LQKENI. The V segment lost 0 bases and the J segment 4 bases; nucleotides outside the gene matches: 8. Written as DNA, the CDR3 is TGTGCCAGCTCACCACCGGGCGTGGCTAGCGGGAGGTACGAGCAGTACTTC. It translates to CASSPPGVASGRYEQYF.

This chain connects TRBV2 to TRBJ1-4; a possible D gene is TRBD1 (6 bases). Germline values: CDR1 SNHLY, CDR2 FYNNEI. V gave up 7 bases and J gave up 5 bases, with 14 bases separating them. This CDR3 is 14 amino acids long. The CDR3 bases are TGTGCCAGCAAGATACAGGGATCAAATGAAAAACTGTTTTTT. It yields the protein CASKIQGSNEKLFF.

This chain links TRBV11-1 with TRBJ2-2; D not resolved. V dropped 2 bases and J dropped 4 bases, with 14 bases sitting between them. CDR3 length equals 16 residues. Germline assignment: CDR1 SGHAT and CDR2 FQDESV (reference sequence). The CDR3 is CASSLRFGHSTGELFF. Written as DNA, the CDR3 is TGTGCCAGCAGCTTACGGTTTGGCCACTCCACCGGGGAGCTGTTTTTT.

The V gene is TRBV9, the J gene TRBJ2-7; 10 nucleotides line up with TRBD2. The CDR3 length is 14 residues. Germline values: CDR1 SGDLS, CDR2 YYNGEE. V lost 3 bases to trimming and J lost 5 bases; unmatched junction nucleotides: 5. CDR3 coding DNA: TGTGCCAGCAGCGACCGGACTAGCGGACACGAGCAGTACTTC. It is translated as CASSDRTSGHEQYF.

The V and J genes are TRBV19 and TRBJ2-7; TRBD2 aligns across 10 bases. Germline values: CDR1 LNHDA, CDR2 SQIVND (reference sequence). V was clipped by 7 bases and J by 0 bases; unmatched bases: 3. The CDR3 runs to 14 residues. CDR3 loop: CASNSGRSSYEQYF. The CDR3 DNA follows: TGTGCCAGTAATAGCGGGAGGAGCTCCTACGAGCAGTACTTC.

A note on this clone: The sample contains more than one DNA sequence encoding this CDR3. The rearrangement joins TRBV7-3 to TRBJ2-3; D unclear. The CDR3 has 12 residues. Germline loops: CDR1 SGHTA, CDR2 FQGTGA. V was clipped by 5 bases and J by 2 bases, with 5 bases between them. CDR3 sequence (DNA): TGTGCCAGCAGCCTAGACACAGATACGCAGTATTTT. Translating it yields CASSLDTDTQYF. Complete variable domain (other parts from reference TRBV7-3 and TRBJ2-3): GAGVSQTPSNKVTEKGKYVELRCDPISGHTALYWYRQSLGQGPEFLIYFQGTGAADDSGLPNDRFFAVRPEGSVSTLKIQRTERGDSAVYLCASSLDTDTQYFGPGTRLTVL.

The CDR3 spells CATGTDSTYEQYF. The CDR3, as DNA: TGTGCCACCGGGACAGATTCTACCTACGAGCAGTACTTC. V usage is TRBV28 and J usage is TRBJ2-7, with 7 bases fitting TRBD1. With 10 bases clipped from V and 2 bases from J, the junction kept 8 bases outside the gene matches. Per the germline V gene, CDR1 is MDHEN and CDR2 is SYDVKM. CDR3 length: 13 residues.

This chain links TRBV6-1 with TRBJ2-7, with D possibly being TRBD1 (6 bases). With 6 bases removed from V and 1 base from J, the gap between germline ends came to 16 bases. This CDR3 spans 15 amino acids. Per germline, CDR1 MNHNS and CDR2 SASEGT. CDR3 nucleotides: TGTGCCAGCAGACGAAACAGGGATGAGTCCTACGAGCAGTACTTC. This encodes CASRRNRDESYEQYF.

This chain connects TRBV15 to TRBJ1-1, with TRBD1 matching over 8 bases. The length of the CDR3 is 17 residues. The V gene end was trimmed by 0 bases and the J gene end by 0 bases; junction bases not matched to a gene: 6. Germline lookup yields CDR1 LNHNV and CDR2 YYDKDF (reference sequence). In DNA form, the CDR3 reads TGTGCCACCAGCAGAGATCTGGCAGGGGGCCTGAACACTGAAGCTTTCTTT. Amino acid sequence: CATSRDLAGGLNTEAFF.

The rearrangement links TRBV6-5 to TRBJ2-7, with TRBD1 identical over 8 bases. The V gene end was trimmed by 3 bases and the J gene end by 5 bases; junction bases not matched to a gene: 3. CDR3 length: 13 amino acids. CDR1 is MNHEY, CDR2 SVGAGI, per germline. The CDR3 DNA follows: TGTGCCAGCAGTTATCTGGACAGGGACGAGCAGTACTTC. Its translation: CASSYLDRDEQYF.

The chain couples TRBV4-3 to TRBJ2-4; TRBD2 matches 8 bases. The CDR3 is 15 amino acids. V dropped 4 bases and J dropped 7; count of bases not matched to a gene: 9. The germline CDR1 and CDR2 sequences are LGHNA and YSLEER. The CDR3 here is CASSLKGSGSNIQYF. CDR3 DNA sequence: TGCGCCAGCAGCCTAAAGGGAAGCGGGAGCAACATTCAGTACTTC.

Points on this clone: Other DNA sequences within the sample encode an identical CDR3. The V and J genes are TRBV14 and TRBJ2-7, with unresolved D. Germline V gene sequence: CDR1 SGHDN, CDR2 FVKESK. This CDR3 contains 13 residues. Trimming cost V 1 base and J 3 bases, with 7 bases left between them. In nucleotides, the CDR3 is TGTGCCAGCAGCCAAGTTCGCGGCTACGAGCAGTACTTC. Its protein product is CASSQVRGYEQYF.

The rearrangement links TRBV4-1 to TRBJ2-3; 7 bases map to TRBD2. This CDR3 region has 17 residues. V shed 2 bases and J 3 bases; nucleotides not matched to a gene: 11. Germline values: CDR1 MGHRA, CDR2 YSYEKL. In DNA form, the CDR3 reads TGCGCCAGCAGCCAAATAGGGTCAGGACTAGGAACAGATACGCAGTATTTT. The encoded protein is CASSQIGSGLGTDTQYF.

The chain links TRBV5-1 to TRBJ2-7; maybe TRBD2 (6 bases). The CDR3 totals 14 residues. Deletions cut 4 bases from V and 2 bases from J, with 13 bases between. From germline, CDR1 is SGHRS and CDR2 YFSETQ. The CDR3 DNA follows: TGCGCCAGCAGCCCCCTGGGGGGTCCCTACGAGCAGTACTTC. Its translation: CASSPLGGPYEQYF.

This chain uses TRBV9 with TRBJ2-3; D is possibly TRBD2 (6 bases). CDR1 SGDLS and CDR2 YYNGEE come from the germline V gene. Trimming took off 4 bases at V and 2 bases at J, with 11 bases between the two ends. The CDR3 contains 14 residues. CDR3 protein: CASSLEGLTDTQYF. CDR3 in DNA: TGTGCCAGCAGCTTAGAGGGACTCACAGATACGCAGTATTTT.

The V and J genes are TRBV6-1 and TRBJ2-7; D is uncertain. The germline V gene encodes CDR1 MNHNS and CDR2 SASEGT. The CDR3 sequence is 13 residues long. V lost 10 bases and J lost 2, with 15 bases in between. The DNA of the CDR3 is TGTGCCATCAAAGGGATCGGCACCTACGAGCAGTACTTC. As protein: CAIKGIGTYEQYF.

This sequence joins TRBV27 and TRBJ1-5; maybe TRBD1 (5 bases). The germline V gene has CDR1 MNHEY and CDR2 SMNVEV (reference sequence). This CDR3 has 14 residues. V was pared by 6 bases and J by 1 base, with 10 bases between. The CDR3: CASRGRTSNQPQHF. In DNA, the CDR3 is TGTGCCAGCAGGGGGCGCACGAGCAATCAGCCCCAGCATTTT.